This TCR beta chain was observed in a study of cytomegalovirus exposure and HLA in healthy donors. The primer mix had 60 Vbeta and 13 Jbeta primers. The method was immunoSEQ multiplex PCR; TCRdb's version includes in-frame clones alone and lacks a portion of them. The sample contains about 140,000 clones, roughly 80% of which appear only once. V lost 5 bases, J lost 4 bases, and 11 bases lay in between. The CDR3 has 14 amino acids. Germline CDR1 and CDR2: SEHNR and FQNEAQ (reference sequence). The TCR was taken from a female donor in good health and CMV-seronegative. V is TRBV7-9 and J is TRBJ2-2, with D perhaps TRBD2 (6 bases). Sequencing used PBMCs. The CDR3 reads CASSHWDFTGELFF. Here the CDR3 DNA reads TGTGCCAGCAGCCATTGGGACTTCACCGGGGAGCTGTTTTTT.